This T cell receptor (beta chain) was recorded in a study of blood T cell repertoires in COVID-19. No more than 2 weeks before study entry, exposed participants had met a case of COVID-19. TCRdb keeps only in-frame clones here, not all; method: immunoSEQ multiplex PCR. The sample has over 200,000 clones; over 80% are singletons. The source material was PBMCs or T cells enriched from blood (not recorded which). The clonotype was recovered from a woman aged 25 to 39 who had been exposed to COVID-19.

The CDR3 is CACRDRDYEQYF. In DNA, the CDR3 is TGTGCCTGCAGGGACAGGGACTACGAGCAGTACTTC. The V gene is TRBV30, the J gene TRBJ2-7, with TRBD1 identical over 9 bases. Germline lookup yields CDR1 GTSNPN and CDR2 SVGIG (reference sequence). The CDR3 consists of 12 residues. The junction had 3 bases not matched to a gene; V was cut back by 6 bases and J by 3 bases.